The clone carrying this T cell receptor beta chain has a handful of counts. Its specificity is unknown. This sample was taken from a study of cytomegalovirus exposure and HLA in healthy donors. V was pared by 4 bases and J by 2 bases, with 3 bases of the junction left unmatched. The germline CDR1 and CDR2 sequences are MRHNA and SNTAGT. This CDR3 has 15 amino acids. PCR amplification relied on 60 Vbeta primers (plus 13 Jbeta primers). Profiling relied on immunoSEQ multiplex PCR, and the TCRdb table lists in-frame clones only, not all of them. The sample has fewer than 65,000 clones, about 76% seen once. Whole-study findings and limits: It is likely that the observed cluster of highly shared sequence variants was a sequencing artifact. Reports indicated that the classifier achieved high specificity and sensitivity in diagnosing cytomegalovirus status. In a later analysis, CMV-associated beta chains were mostly HLA-associated, it appeared.

The V gene is TRBV6-4, the J gene TRBJ2-3; 10 bases are a match to TRBD2. The TCR was taken from a man aged 45-65 years in good health and CMV-seronegative. The sample consisted of PBMCs. CDR3 protein: CASSAGTSDTDTQYF. In DNA form, the CDR3 reads TGTGCCAGCAGTGCCGGGACTAGCGACACAGATACGCAGTATTTT.